These T cell receptor beta chains were read from a single sample in a study of vaccination and CD4 T cells after COVID-19. No antigen has been assigned to these receptors. Via MiXCR, TCRdb re-called the PCR reads, giving one row per CDR3 protein. The sample contains fewer than 6,500 distinct CDR3 sequences, about a third of which appear only once. The sample in question was CD4+ T cells from blood, cultured in vitro, obtained after SARS-CoV-2 vaccination. The receptors here all came from a human donor who had recovered from COVID-19. Each CDR3 is given with its conserved first and last residue. The D gene is left open where the match is weak. Expanded clones are given a class, and other clones once, few, many or no size at all.

>13|TRBJ1-2|TRBV20-1|few|.
TGCAGTGGCCGACAGCCGAACGACTATGGCTACACCTTC
CSGRQPNDYGYTF
>16|TRBJ2-7|TRBV7-9|few|.
TGTGCCAGCAGCTTAGTAGGGACAACCGCAACCTACGAGCAGTACTTC
CASSLVGTTATYEQYF
>14|TRBJ2-7|TRBV10-3|.|.
TGTGCCATCAGTGAGTCTAGGGGGAGCCACGAGCAGTACTTC
CAISESRGSHEQYF
>15|TRBJ1-2|TRBV6-1|medium-sized|TRBD1
TGTGCCAGCAGTAACCGCCGGGGACAGCTTCTTGGCTACACCTTC
CASSNRRGQLLGYTF
>13|TRBJ2-7|TRBV5-4|.|.
TGTGCCAGCAGCTTGGACGGTCCCTACGAGCAGTACTTC
CASSLDGPYEQYF
>15|TRBJ2-2|TRBV6-5|few|.
TGTGCCAGCAGTTACCGTCGCCTTAACACCGGGGAGCTGTTTTTT
CASSYRRLNTGELFF
>16|TRBJ1-2|TRBV7-8|few|TRBD1
TGTGCCAGCAGCTTACGACCAGGGGGCGCAGGCTATGGCTACACCTTC
CASSLRPGGAGYGYTF
>15|TRBJ2-1|TRBV24-1|.|.
TGTGCCACCAGTGACTCCTACGGGGCCGTTAATGAGCAGTTCTTC
CATSDSYGAVNEQFF
>17|TRBJ2-5|TRBV28|.|.
TGTGCCAGCAGCCCTACGCGGCTGAACGCGCGGCAAGAGACCCAGTACTTC
CASSPTRLNARQETQYF
>14|TRBJ1-3|TRBV7-8|.|TRBD1
TGTGCCAGCAGCCAAGATACAGGGGCGTACACCATATATTTT
CASSQDTGAYTIYF
>17|TRBJ2-1|TRBV5-5|.|TRBD2
TGTGCCAGCAGCCCCCGACTAGCGGGAGGGTCCTACAATGAGCAGTTCTTC
CASSPRLAGGSYNEQFF
>16|TRBJ1-1|TRBV20-1|few|TRBD1
TGCAGTGCTAGAGTCCCTCGGACAGGGGTGAACACTGAAGCTTTCTTT
CSARVPRTGVNTEAFF
>15|TRBJ1-5|TRBV10-3|.|TRBD1
TGTGCCATCAGGGGGGACAGGGTCCCAAATCAGCCCCAGCATTTT
CAIRGDRVPNQPQHF
>15|TRBJ2-1|TRBV7-9|once|.
TGTGCCAGCAGCCAAAGAACAGAGCGTTACAATGAGCAGTTCTTC
CASSQRTERYNEQFF
>17|TRBJ2-7|TRBV6-5|few|TRBD2
TGTGCCAGCAGTTACTCGTTTGGGGCGGGGGGATTTTACGAGCAGTACTTC
CASSYSFGAGGFYEQYF
>14|TRBJ1-1|TRBV11-3|.|.
TGTGCCAGCAGCTTAGCAGGGGTCGAGACTGAAGCTTTCTTT
CASSLAGVETEAFF
>12|TRBJ1-1|TRBV7-9|.|.
TGTGCCAGCAGCCCGGGGGGCGCAAGGGCTTTCTTT
CASSPGGARAFF
>14|TRBJ2-3|TRBV4-2|.|.
TGTGCCAGCAGCCAAGAATCCCGGGCAGATACGCAGTATTTT
CASSQESRADTQYF
>14|TRBJ1-1|TRBV19|.|.
TGTGCCAGTAGTATGCGGCAGCCGAACACTGAAGCTTTCTTT
CASSMRQPNTEAFF
>13|TRBJ1-5|TRBV7-9|.|.
TGTGCCAGCAGCTTAGATGGCAATCAGCCCCAGCATTTT
CASSLDGNQPQHF
>17|TRBJ2-5|TRBV28|.|.
TGTGCCAGCAGTAACTTTTTCCGGGAACGGCTACAAGAGACCCAGTACTTC
CASSNFFRERLQETQYF
>15|TRBJ2-1|TRBV6-1|.|TRBD2
TGTGCCAGCAATAAACTAGCGGGAGGCTACAATGAGCAGTTCTTC
CASNKLAGGYNEQFF
>15|TRBJ1-2|TRBV7-9|few|TRBD1
TGTGCCAGCAGCTTAGTCCCGACAGGGGTGAATGGCTACACCTTC
CASSLVPTGVNGYTF
>16|TRBJ1-5|TRBV6-1|.|TRBD1
TGTGCCAGCAGTACCGCCGGGACAGGGGGCAATCAGCCCCAGCATTTT
CASSTAGTGGNQPQHF
>13|TRBJ2-1|TRBV7-9|few|.
TGTGCCAGCAGCCTCCGGGAAGACAATGAGCAGTTCTTC
CASSLREDNEQFF
>12|TRBJ1-2|TRBV6-1|.|.
TGTGCCAGCAGGGGGAGGGGTCATGGCTACACCTTC
CASRGRGHGYTF
>14|TRBJ2-7|TRBV19|few|TRBD2
TGTGCCAGTAGTATAGGGACTAGCACCGTCGAGCAGTACTTC
CASSIGTSTVEQYF
>17|TRBJ2-1|TRBV6-1|few|.
TGTGCCAGCAGGGGCAGGGCTATTAAACCATCCTACAATGAGCAGTTCTTC
CASRGRAIKPSYNEQFF
>16|TRBJ1-1|TRBV20-1|.|.
TGCAGTGCTAGAATCTCCAGACAGCCGCAGAACACTGAAGCTTTCTTT
CSARISRQPQNTEAFF